These 31 T cell receptor beta chains came from one sample sequenced in a study of T cells in localized non-small cell lung cancer. Some clones are missing from TCRdb's copy, which holds only in-frame ones; the method was immunoSEQ multiplex PCR. Among 2,000 or so clones listed, around 33% were seen once. The source material was normal lung tissue next to the tumor, sampled before any cancer treatment. The receptors were gathered from a woman between 35 and 75 years old with stage I lung adenocarcinoma.

For the CDR3, the DNA is TGTGCCAGTAGTATCGCGGGGGGCGCCCCGAGGGGCTACACCTTC. Amino acid sequence: CASSIAGGAPRGYTF. The chain employs TRBV19 and TRBJ1-2; D may be TRBD1 (6 bases). The CDR3 covers 15 residues. The germline V gene encodes CDR1 LNHDA and CDR2 SQIVND (reference sequence). Trimming pared 3 bases from V and 8 bases from J, leaving 19 bases between. Full variable domain (rest looked up from reference TRBV19 and TRBJ1-2): DGGITQSPKYLFRKEGQNVTLSCEQNLNHDAMYWYRQDPGQGLRLIYYSQIVNDFQKGDIAEGYSVSREKKESFPLTVTSAQKNPTAFYLCASSIAGGAPRGYTFGSGTRLTVV.

This clone was counted a few times. The chain carries TRBV19 and TRBJ1-2; D possibly corresponds to TRBD1 (6 bases). The germline gives CDR1 LNHDA, CDR2 SQIVND (reference sequence). Deletions cut 7 bases from V and 8 bases from J, with 23 bases between. This CDR3 is 15 amino acids long. CDR3 in amino acids: CASTPSTGTSLGYTF. CDR3 in DNA: TGTGCCAGTACCCCCAGCACCGGGACAAGTTTAGGCTACACCTTC.

This clone is termed medium-sized. The chain couples TRBV6-8 to TRBJ2-3; weak D call: TRBD1 (6 bases). Germline V gives CDR1 MNHGY, CDR2 SAAAGT. The CDR3 is 13 residues long. Trimming took 7 bases from V and 5 from J, leaving 13 bases between them. DNA for the CDR3: TGTGCCAGCAATGACAGGCCAGAAGATACGCAGTATTTT. Protein sequence: CASNDRPEDTQYF.

This rearrangement joins TRBV6-8 to TRBJ2-1, with 8 nucleotides matching TRBD1. The CDR3 consists of 15 residues. V dropped 4 bases and J dropped 3; count of bases not matched to a gene: 5. Germline V CDR1 and CDR2: MNHGY, SAAAGT. CDR3 nucleotides: TGTGCCAGCAGTTCAGGACAGGGATACTACAATGAGCAGTTCTTC. Translation: CASSSGQGYYNEQFF.

The chain recombines TRBV11-3 with TRBJ2-1, with D maybe TRBD2 (6 bases). Germline lookup yields CDR1 SGHNT and CDR2 YENEEA. Trimming removed 4 bases from V and 7 bases from J, with 17 bases in between. The CDR3 sequence is 15 residues long. CDR3 in DNA: TGTGCCAGCAGCTGGATGATAACGGGGGAAAATGAGCAGTTCTTC. This translates into CASSWMITGENEQFF.

This clone was found a few times. V gene TRBV18 combines with J gene TRBJ1-1; 8 bases are a match to TRBD1. CDR1 and CDR2 from the germline V gene are KGHSH and LQKENI. V was pared by 3 bases and J by 6 bases, with 6 bases of the junction left unmatched. This CDR3 is built from 14 residues. CDR3 sequence (DNA): TGTGCCAGCTCACCGCCGGGACAGGACCCTGAAGCTTTCTTT. This gives the protein CASSPPGQDPEAFF.

The V and J genes are TRBV9 and TRBJ2-1; D is ambiguous. Germline V CDR1 and CDR2: SGDLS, YYNGEE. The CDR3 extends over 13 amino acids. Trimming took 3 bases from V and 8 from J, leaving 12 bases between them. Here the CDR3 DNA reads TGTGCCAGCAGCGAGCCCCCAGTGGATGAGCAGTTCTTC. It codes for CASSEPPVDEQFF.

The J gene is TRBJ2-7, the V gene TRBV28, with 12 positions matching TRBD1. Germline CDR1 is MDHEN and CDR2 is SYDVKM. The CDR3 contains 16 residues. Germline trimming cut 2 bases from V and 6 bases from J; bases unmatched to any gene: 8. The CDR3 bases are TGTGCCAGCAGTTTAACCGGGACAGGGGGCCCTCTCGAGCAGTACTTC. This translates into CASSLTGTGGPLEQYF.

V gene TRBV4-1 combines with J gene TRBJ1-1; D perhaps matches TRBD1 (5 bases). Germline V lookup: CDR1 MGHRA, CDR2 YSYEKL. The CDR3 extends over 14 amino acids. The V end lost 4 bases, the J end lost 1 base, and 10 bases lay between the germline ends. This chain's CDR3 is CASSRQQANTEAFF. CDR3 sequence (DNA): TGCGCCAGCAGCCGCCAACAGGCGAACACTGAAGCTTTCTTT.

The chain joins TRBV19 to TRBJ2-5; weak D call: TRBD2 (7 bases). The CDR3 consists of 17 residues. CDR1 and CDR2 (germline): LNHDA, SQIVND (reference sequence). With 7 bases removed from V and 5 bases from J, the gap between germline ends came to 26 bases. The CDR3 region is CASKRGATVAGEETQYF. The CDR3 DNA sequence: TGTGCCAGTAAACGGGGGGCTACGGTCGCGGGTGAGGAGACCCAGTACTTC.

The chain has TRBV19 and TRBJ1-1; TRBD1 might be the D (5 bases). Germline values: CDR1 LNHDA, CDR2 SQIVND (reference sequence). The CDR3 is made up of 14 amino acids. V shed 0 bases and J shed 4 bases, with 9 bases lying between them. CDR3 residues: CASSIDRRVTEAFF. The CDR3 DNA follows: TGTGCCAGTAGTATAGATCGCAGGGTCACTGAAGCTTTCTTT.

The chain combines TRBV30 with TRBJ2-3; no reliable D call. Trimming pared 0 bases from V and 0 bases from J, leaving 7 bases between. The CDR3 contains 14 residues. Germline CDR1 reads GTSNPN; CDR2 reads SVGIG (reference sequence). CDR3 coding DNA: TGTGCCTGGAGTGTACGGATTAGCACAGATACGCAGTATTTT. This codes for CAWSVRISTDTQYF.

The chain joins TRBV9 to TRBJ1-4, with TRBD1 matching 8 bases. The V and J ends lost 3 bases and 8 bases, in that order; junction bases with no gene match: 9. The CDR3 covers 15 residues. Germline V gene sequence: CDR1 SGDLS, CDR2 YYNGEE. CDR3 protein: CASSAPQGAEEKLFF. For the CDR3, the DNA is TGTGCCAGCAGCGCTCCGCAGGGGGCGGAGGAAAAACTGTTTTTT.

V gene TRBV29-1 combines with J gene TRBJ2-3; no clear D. CDR3 length equals 13 residues. Trimming cost V 7 bases and J 6 bases, with 17 bases left between them. Germline V CDR1 and CDR2: SQVTM, ANQGSEA. CDR3 sequence: CSARTPGSDTQYF. The CDR3 nucleotides are TGCAGCGCCCGGACCCCCGGTTCGGATACGCAGTATTTT.

This clone is deemed medium-sized. The V and J genes are TRBV11-3 and TRBJ2-2; D gene unclear. In germline, CDR1 is SGHNT, CDR2 YENEEA. CDR3 length: 14 residues. Deletions cut 5 bases from V and 4 bases from J, with 11 bases between. The CDR3 DNA is TGTGCCAGCAGCAAAAGGACGTTCACCGGGGAGCTGTTTTTT. Translated: CASSKRTFTGELFF.

The chain recombines TRBV19 with TRBJ1-1; D possibly corresponds to TRBD1 (5 bases). V lost 1 base, J lost 8 bases, and 11 bases lay in between. The CDR3 covers 13 residues. Germline V gene data show CDR1 as LNHDA and CDR2 as SQIVND (reference sequence). The CDR3 nucleotides are TGTGCCAGTAGTATAGGGGCAGGGCGAGAAGCTTTCTTT. Its protein product is CASSIGAGREAFF.

J is TRBJ2-7 and V is TRBV6-7; perhaps TRBD1 as D (5 bases). TRBV6-7 is given ORF status, its function remaining uncertain. The V gene lost 6 bases and the J gene lost 7 bases, with 10 bases spanning the gap. The CDR3 is made up of 11 amino acids. The DNA of the CDR3 is TGTGCCAGCAGAATAGGGGATGAGCAGTACTTC. It is translated as CASRIGDEQYF.

The V call is TRBV10-1, the J call TRBJ2-5, with 8 bases fitting TRBD2. V trimming: 4 bases; J trimming: 5 bases; junction bases outside the gene matches: 6. Germline loops: CDR1 WNHNN, CDR2 SYGVQD (reference sequence). The CDR3 has 14 amino acids. CDR3: CASSGGASGETQYF. The CDR3 DNA is TGCGCCAGCAGTGGAGGGGCTAGCGGGGAGACCCAGTACTTC.

The chain combines TRBV14 with TRBJ2-1; TRBD2 agrees at 7 bases. Looked up from germline, CDR1 is SGHDN and CDR2 is FVKESK. The CDR3 runs to 17 residues. V trimming: 4 bases; J trimming: 4 bases; junction bases outside the gene matches: 13. The CDR3 nucleotides are TGTGCCAGCAGCCCCCGGGATTCGAGCGGGGCATACAATGAGCAGTTCTTC. It translates to CASSPRDSSGAYNEQFF.

This clone was seen a few times. Its ends do not fully match the called genes, so a read error is possible. This sequence joins TRBV4-1 and TRBJ1-4; perhaps TRBD1 as D (5 bases). The CDR3 extends over 13 amino acids. Germline lookup yields CDR1 MGHRA and CDR2 YSYEKL. CDR3 residues: CANSRVREEKLFF. DNA for the CDR3: TGCGCCAACAGCCGGGTCAGGGAAGAAAAACTGTTTTTT.

As for this clone: Residues arising from an ambiguous or unread base are written as X. The rearrangement joins TRBV19 to TRBJ2-7, with 8 bases matching TRBD2. Looked up from germline, CDR1 is LNHDA and CDR2 is SQIVND (reference sequence). This CDR3 has 14 residues. The ends lost 6 bases at V and 1 base at J; junction bases unmatched: 5. As DNA, the CDR3 is TGTGCCAGTAGGRACAGCGGGGGATCCTACGAGCAGTACTTC. Protein product: CASRXSGGSYEQYF.

In this sample, this clone is medium-sized. The chain uses TRBV11-3 and TRBJ1-3; D is ambiguous. V was pared by 5 bases and J by 8 bases, with 19 bases between. This CDR3 has 15 amino acids. Germline assignment: CDR1 SGHNT and CDR2 YENEEA. The DNA for the CDR3 is TGTGCCAGCAGCACCTACCTAGGGAGCGGTGACACCATATATTTT. It specifies CASSTYLGSGDTIYF. The full variable domain, completed using reference TRBV11-3 and TRBJ1-3, is EAGVVQSPRYKIIEKKQPVAFWCNPISGHNTLYWYLQNLGQGPELLIRYENEEAVDDSQLPKDRFSAERLKGVDSTLKIQPAELGDSAVYLCASSTYLGSGDTIYFGEGSWLTVV.

This clone was seen only a few times. J is TRBJ1-1 and V is TRBV12-5; D gene uncertain. Germline V gene sequence: CDR1 LGHNT, CDR2 FRNRAP. CDR3 size: 14 residues. CDR3: CASIRSAVSTEAFF. For the CDR3, the DNA is TGTGCCAGCATTAGGTCAGCTGTGAGCACTGAAGCTTTCTTT.

The rearrangement links TRBV15 to TRBJ2-5; perhaps TRBD2 as D (6 bases). The CDR3 totals 18 residues. Germline V gene sequence: CDR1 LNHNV, CDR2 YYDKDF (reference sequence). V lost 1 base, J lost 5 bases, and 23 bases lay in between. The CDR3 is CATSRGWGRESGSETQYF. The DNA of the CDR3 is TGTGCCACCAGCAGAGGATGGGGCCGGGAGTCCGGTAGTGAGACCCAGTACTTC.

The chain recombines TRBV19 with TRBJ1-1; D might be TRBD1 (5 bases). Looked up from germline, CDR1 is LNHDA and CDR2 is SQIVND (reference sequence). Trimming pared 6 bases from V and 5 bases from J, leaving 16 bases between. There are 14 residues in the CDR3. CDR3 sequence (DNA): TGTGCCAGTAGGGGCTTGGGGACCGGGACTGAAGCTTTCTTT. Amino acids: CASRGLGTGTEAFF.

V usage is TRBV18 and J usage is TRBJ2-1; D could derive from TRBD1 or TRBD2 (6 bases each). CDR1 and CDR2 from the germline V gene are KGHSH and LQKENI. The length of the CDR3 is 14 residues. V lost 2 bases and J 6 bases, leaving 11 bases between the germline ends. The CDR3 loop is CASSPEEGVNEQFF. For the CDR3, the DNA is TGTGCCAGCTCACCAGAGGAGGGGGTCAATGAGCAGTTCTTC.

The V and J genes are TRBV30 and TRBJ1-4; tentatively, D is TRBD1 (5 bases). The CDR3 sequence is 15 residues long. Trimming removed 3 bases at V and 6 bases at J, with 17 bases between. Germline CDR1 is GTSNPN and CDR2 is SVGIG (reference sequence). DNA of the CDR3: TGTGCCTGGAGGAGGGGCGGGACGGCGGATGAAAAACTGTTTTTT. This translates into CAWRRGGTADEKLFF.

On this clone itself: At one end the junction does not follow the germline gene, possibly because of a read error. The V call is TRBV30, the J call TRBJ1-5; 11 nucleotides align to TRBD1. This CDR3 comprises 16 residues. Germline V gene data show CDR1 as GTSNPN and CDR2 as SVGIG (reference sequence). Here the CDR3 reads CAWSVLGQGGNQLQHF. DNA of the CDR3: TGTGCCTGGAGTGTACTGGGACAGGGGGGCAATCAGCTCCAGCATTTT.

The chain links TRBV30 to TRBJ2-7; weak D call: TRBD2 (6 bases). The V end lost 4 bases, the J end lost 6 bases, and 19 bases lay between the germline ends. CDR1 GTSNPN and CDR2 SVGIG come from the germline V gene (reference sequence). This CDR3 has 14 amino acids. The CDR3 DNA reads as TGTGCCTGGACCTGGGACTCCCCCCCGTCCGAGCAGTACTTC. It yields the protein CAWTWDSPPSEQYF.

V usage is TRBV9 and J usage is TRBJ2-1; 9 bases align to TRBD2. The CDR3 length is 16 residues. Per the germline V gene, CDR1 is SGDLS and CDR2 is YYNGEE. V lost 5 bases and J lost 0; bases outside the gene matches: 6. The CDR3 spells CASSYGLASSYNEQFF. CDR3 nucleotides: TGTGCCAGCAGTTATGGACTAGCGAGCTCCTACAATGAGCAGTTCTTC.

The V gene is TRBV15, the J gene TRBJ1-2, with 8 nucleotides matching TRBD1. CDR3 length equals 17 residues. The V segment lost 5 bases and the J segment 5 bases; nucleotides outside the gene matches: 16. CDR1 and CDR2 (germline): LNHNV, YYDKDF (reference sequence). This CDR3 is CATSGIVPGQETYGYTF. As DNA, the CDR3 is TGTGCCACCAGCGGAATAGTTCCGGGACAGGAAACTTATGGCTACACCTTC. The whole variable domain, filled in from reference TRBV15 and TRBJ1-2, reads DAMVIQNPRYQVTQFGKPVTLSCSQTLNHNVMYWYQQKSSQAPKLLFHYYDKDFNNEADTPDNFQSRRPNTSFCFLDIRSPGLGDTAMYLCATSGIVPGQETYGYTFGSGTRLTVV.